This TCR beta chain is drawn from a study of cytomegalovirus exposure and HLA in healthy donors. Points from the study as a whole: The authors enumerated over 150 TCR beta chains as linked to cytomegalovirus.

For this clone: What it binds is unknown.

The germline CDR1 and CDR2 sequences are SEHNR and FQNEAQ (reference sequence). This CDR3 comprises 15 residues. V shed 0 bases, J shed 3 bases, and the junction held 5 bases outside the gene matches. Donors consisted of healthy bone marrow donors. It was with 60 Vbeta and 13 Jbeta primers that the PCR ran. TCRdb keeps only in-frame clones here, not all; method: immunoSEQ multiplex PCR. The data show approximately 160,000 clones, roughly 77% seen once. The chain joins TRBV7-9 to TRBJ2-7, with 7 bases that match TRBD1. What was sequenced was PBMCs. This sequence was found in a woman between 45 and 65 years old in good health and CMV-seropositive. CDR3 sequence (DNA): TGTGCCAGCAGCTTAGCGACAGGGCAATACTACGAGCAGTACTTC. Residues: CASSLATGQYYEQYF.